This is a list of T cell receptor beta chains from one sample in a study of cytomegalovirus exposure and HLA in healthy donors. TCRdb's copy holds only in-frame clones and misses some; the assay was immunoSEQ multiplex PCR. This table holds tens of thousands of clones, 70% to 80% found once. What was sequenced was PBMCs. These receptors all stem from a man aged 45 to 65 in good health and CMV-seropositive. Both conserved end residues are part of each CDR3. The D gene is left open where the match is weak. Clone sizes are given selectively: once, few, many, or a class where the clone is expanded.

abundance: .
j_gene: TRBJ1-2
v_gene: TRBV7-9
d_gene: TRBD1
CDR3aa: CSSSPKPGQGRSSYGYTF
CDR3nt: TGTTCCAGCAGCCCTAAGCCGGGACAGGGGCGGAGTAGCTATGGCTACACCTTC

abundance: few
j_gene: TRBJ2-6
v_gene: TRBV6-5
d_gene: .
CDR3aa: CASSMGAGANVLTF
CDR3nt: TGTGCCAGCAGTATGGGGGCGGGGGCCAACGTCCTGACTTTC

abundance: .
j_gene: TRBJ2-2
v_gene: TRBV14
d_gene: .
CDR3aa: CASSQDWGPGYTGELFF
CDR3nt: TGTGCCAGCAGCCAAGACTGGGGCCCGGGCTACACCGGGGAGCTGTTTTTT

abundance: .
j_gene: TRBJ2-5
v_gene: TRBV27
d_gene: .
CDR3aa: CASSWQYQETQYF
CDR3nt: TGTGCCAGCAGTTGGCAGTACCAAGAGACCCAGTACTTC

abundance: .
j_gene: TRBJ2-7
v_gene: TRBV28
d_gene: .
CDR3aa: CASRRDFPTNEQYF
CDR3nt: TGTGCCAGCAGACGAGACTTCCCCACTAACGAGCAGTACTTC

abundance: .
j_gene: TRBJ1-1
v_gene: TRBV6-1
d_gene: .
CDR3aa: CASSDTQVMNTEAFF
CDR3nt: TGTGCCAGCAGTGATACGCAGGTCATGAACACTGAAGCTTTCTTT

abundance: few
j_gene: TRBJ2-6
v_gene: TRBV7-2
d_gene: TRBD1
CDR3aa: CAISPQGAFSGANVLTF
CDR3nt: TGTGCCATCTCTCCCCAGGGGGCCTTCTCTGGGGCCAACGTCCTGACTTTC

abundance: .
j_gene: TRBJ1-3
v_gene: TRBV5-6
d_gene: .
CDR3aa: CASSLRGIGNTIYF
CDR3nt: TGTGCCAGCAGCTTACGGGGGATTGGAAACACCATATATTTT

abundance: .
j_gene: TRBJ2-7
v_gene: TRBV11-2
d_gene: TRBD1
CDR3aa: CASSKVGGTGGDEQYF
CDR3nt: TGTGCCAGCAGCAAAGTCGGCGGGACAGGGGGCGACGAGCAGTACTTC

abundance: .
j_gene: TRBJ2-7
v_gene: TRBV11-2
d_gene: TRBD2
CDR3aa: CASSRTSGRKSSYEQYF
CDR3nt: TGTGCCAGCAGCAGGACTAGCGGGAGGAAGAGCTCCTACGAGCAGTACTTC

abundance: .
j_gene: TRBJ1-4
v_gene: TRBV30
d_gene: .
CDR3aa: CAWTRAPGGKLFF
CDR3nt: TGTGCCTGGACACGGGCACCGGGGGGAAAACTGTTTTTT